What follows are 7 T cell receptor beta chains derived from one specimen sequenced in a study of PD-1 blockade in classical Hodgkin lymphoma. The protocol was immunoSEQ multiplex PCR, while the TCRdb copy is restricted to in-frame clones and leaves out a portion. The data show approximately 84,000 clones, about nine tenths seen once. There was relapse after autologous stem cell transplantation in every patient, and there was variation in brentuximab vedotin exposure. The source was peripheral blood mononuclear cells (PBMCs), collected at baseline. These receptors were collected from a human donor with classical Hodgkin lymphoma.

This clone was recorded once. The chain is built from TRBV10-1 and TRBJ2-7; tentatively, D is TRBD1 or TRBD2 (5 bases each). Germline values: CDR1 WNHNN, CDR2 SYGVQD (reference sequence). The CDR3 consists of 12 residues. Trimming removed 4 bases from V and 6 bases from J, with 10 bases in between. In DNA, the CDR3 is TGCGCCAGCAGTGCCTTAGGGACCGAGCAGTACTTC. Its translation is CASSALGTEQYF.

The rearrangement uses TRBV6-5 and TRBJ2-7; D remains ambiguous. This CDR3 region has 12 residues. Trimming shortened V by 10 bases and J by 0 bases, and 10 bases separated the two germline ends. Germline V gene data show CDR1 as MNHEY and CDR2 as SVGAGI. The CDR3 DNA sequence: TGTGCCACTTCCGACGCCTCCTACGAGCAGTACTTC. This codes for CATSDASYEQYF.

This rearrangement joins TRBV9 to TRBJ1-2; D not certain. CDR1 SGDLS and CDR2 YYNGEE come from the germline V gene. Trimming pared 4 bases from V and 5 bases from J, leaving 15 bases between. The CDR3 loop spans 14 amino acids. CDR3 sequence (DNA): TGTGCCAGCAGCCCCCCCGGGCCCTCATATGGCTACACCTTC. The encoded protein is CASSPPGPSYGYTF.

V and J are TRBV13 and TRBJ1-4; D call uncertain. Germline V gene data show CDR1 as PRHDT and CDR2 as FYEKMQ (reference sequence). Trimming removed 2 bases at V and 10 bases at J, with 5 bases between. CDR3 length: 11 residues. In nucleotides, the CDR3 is TGTGCCAGCAGCTTACGGGGAAAACTGTTTTTT. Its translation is CASSLRGKLFF. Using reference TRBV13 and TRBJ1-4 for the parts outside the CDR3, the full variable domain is AAGVIQSPRHLIKEKRETATLKCYPIPRHDTVYWYQQGPGQDPQFLISFYEKMQSDKGSIPDRFSAQQFSDYHSELNMSSLELGDSALYFCASSLRGKLFFGSGTQLSVL.

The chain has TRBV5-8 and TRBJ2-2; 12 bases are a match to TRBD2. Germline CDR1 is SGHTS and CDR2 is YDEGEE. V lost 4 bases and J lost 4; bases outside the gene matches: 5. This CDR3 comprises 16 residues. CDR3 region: CASSPRGLAGTGELFF. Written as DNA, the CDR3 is TGTGCCAGCAGCCCAAGGGGACTAGCGGGCACCGGGGAGCTGTTTTTT.

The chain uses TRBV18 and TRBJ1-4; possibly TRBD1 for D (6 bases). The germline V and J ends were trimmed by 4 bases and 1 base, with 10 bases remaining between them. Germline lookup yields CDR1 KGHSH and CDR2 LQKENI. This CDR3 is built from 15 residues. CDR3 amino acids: CASSRLQGTNEKLFF. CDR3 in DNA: TGTGCCAGCTCACGACTACAGGGAACTAATGAAAAACTGTTTTTT.

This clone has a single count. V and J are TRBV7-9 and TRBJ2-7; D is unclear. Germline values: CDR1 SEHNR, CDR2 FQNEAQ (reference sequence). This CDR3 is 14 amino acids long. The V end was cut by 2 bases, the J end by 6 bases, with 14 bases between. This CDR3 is CASSLSSLIREQYF. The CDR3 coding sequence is TGTGCCAGCAGCTTATCTAGTCTCATACGCGAGCAGTACTTC. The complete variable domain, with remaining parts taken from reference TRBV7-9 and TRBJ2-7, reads DTGVSQNPRHKITKRGQNVTFRCDPISEHNRLYWYRQTLGQGPEFLTYFQNEAQLEKSRLLSDRFSAERPKGSFSTLEIQRTEQGDSAMYLCASSLSSLIREQYFGPGTRLTVT.